The clone carrying this T cell receptor (beta chain) has a single count. In the authors' methods: For nucleated cells, counts were estimated from reference gene primer amplification. Using immunoSEQ multiplex PCR, the repertoire was profiled, and TCRdb retains in-frame clones only, with some absent. V and J calls and clone size are those listed in that table; D and trimming were worked out from the DNA. The data hold 150,000 to 200,000 clones, with approximately 81% observed a single time. V was clipped by 2 bases and J by 6 bases; unmatched bases: 3. Germline V gene data show CDR1 as LGHDT and CDR2 as YNNKEL (reference sequence). This CDR3 has 15 residues. These data originate in a study of blood T cell repertoires in COVID-19. Whole-study context: Donors in the United States, Italy and Spain gave samples during acute or convalescent COVID-19.

This sequence was found in a woman aged 65 to 85 with COVID-19, enrolled during active disease. Sequenced input: peripheral blood. V is TRBV3-1 (or the pseudogene TRBV3-2) and J is TRBJ2-2; 10 positions agree with TRBD2. CDR3 DNA sequence: TGTGCCAGCAGCCAAAAGAGCGGGAGGGCCGGGGAGCTGTTTTTT. Its protein product is CASSQKSGRAGELFF.